This T cell receptor (beta chain) was retrieved from a study of STAT5B mutations in CD4+ large granular lymphocyte leukemia. Notes on the study in general: TRBV06-family usage was enriched in top patient clones (8/27) versus controls (2/35).

TCRdb's table, derived via immunoSEQ multiplex PCR, lists solely in-frame clones and lacks some. Here the sample spans roughly 30,000 clones, 70% to 90% being singletons. Germline loops: CDR1 MDHEN, CDR2 SYDVKM. This CDR3 is 16 amino acids long. Trimming took 3 bases from V and 3 from J, leaving 17 bases between them. In regard to this clone: Its target is unknown.

The sequencing sample was made of CD4+ T cells from blood buffy coats. The TCR sequence derives from a human donor in good health. The chain couples TRBV28 to TRBJ1-2; D gene ambiguous. CDR3 DNA sequence: TGTGCCAGCAGTTTGATCGGCGAAGCCCGATACTATGGCTACACCTTC. Protein product: CASSLIGEARYYGYTF.